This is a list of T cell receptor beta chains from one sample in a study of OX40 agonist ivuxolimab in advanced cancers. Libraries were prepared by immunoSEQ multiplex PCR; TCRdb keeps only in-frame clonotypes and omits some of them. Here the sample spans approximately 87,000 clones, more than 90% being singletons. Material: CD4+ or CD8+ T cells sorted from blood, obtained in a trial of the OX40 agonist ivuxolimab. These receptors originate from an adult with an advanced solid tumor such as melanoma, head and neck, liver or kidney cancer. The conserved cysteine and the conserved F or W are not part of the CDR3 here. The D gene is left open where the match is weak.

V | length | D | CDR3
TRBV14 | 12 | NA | ASSPWSRGETQY
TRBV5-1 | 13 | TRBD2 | ASSLAPSGEETQY
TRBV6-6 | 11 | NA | ASSPQGPYEQY
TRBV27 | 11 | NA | ASSFGLQETQY
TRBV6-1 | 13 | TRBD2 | ASQGTSGIYNEQF
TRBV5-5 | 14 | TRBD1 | ASSEPGQGPAYEQY
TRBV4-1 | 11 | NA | ASSQVIGEKLF
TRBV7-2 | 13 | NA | ASSSFETGNTEAF
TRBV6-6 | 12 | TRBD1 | ASIPNQGDYGYT
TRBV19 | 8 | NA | ASSNTEAF
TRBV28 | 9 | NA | ASSLNQPQH
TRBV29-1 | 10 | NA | SATGPLGEQY
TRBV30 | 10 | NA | AWSVQGETQY
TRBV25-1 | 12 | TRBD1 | ASSEGTGIHEQY
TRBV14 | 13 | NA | ASSPTVGSRDEQY
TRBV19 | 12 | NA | ASSIGRGGTEAF
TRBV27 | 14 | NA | ASSSLTDRLNQPQH
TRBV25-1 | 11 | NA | ASSPGAGETQY
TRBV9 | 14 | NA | ASSVSPEVMNYGYT
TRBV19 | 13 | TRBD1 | ASSSVWTGQQPQH
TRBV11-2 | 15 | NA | ASSLKSLNQWVPEAF
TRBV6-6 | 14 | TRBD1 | ASRARTGVQQETQY
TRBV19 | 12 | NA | ASSIMGTYNEQF
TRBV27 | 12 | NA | ASSAGYSYNEQF
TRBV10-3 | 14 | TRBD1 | AISPGTELPGNTIY
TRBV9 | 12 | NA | ASSVRGLQETQY
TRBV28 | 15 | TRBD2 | ASSLGGIAGGRYEQY
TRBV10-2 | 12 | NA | ASSVTIATDTQY
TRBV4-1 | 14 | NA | ASSHQLGGKNTEAF
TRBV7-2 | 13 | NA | ASSLASGNNYEQY
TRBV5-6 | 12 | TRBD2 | ASTSTGREYEQY
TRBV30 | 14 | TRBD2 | AWSSGLAGIGETQY
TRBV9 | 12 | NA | ASSVGSGDYEQY
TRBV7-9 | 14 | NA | ASSYLEGEGGTEAF
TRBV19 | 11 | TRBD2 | ASRSLAGAEQY
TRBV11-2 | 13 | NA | ASSLKRGDGDIQY
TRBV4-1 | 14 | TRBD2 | ASSQEMASGNYEQY
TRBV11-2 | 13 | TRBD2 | ASSFGAGGYNEQF
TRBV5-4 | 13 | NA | ASSNRDPAYNEQF
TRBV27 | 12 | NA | ASSFRGSNQPQH
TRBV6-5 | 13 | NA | ASSHAQGGNYGYT
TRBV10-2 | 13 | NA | ASSVVQTGTYEQY
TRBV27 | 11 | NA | ASSPGDTGELF
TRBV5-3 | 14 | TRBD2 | ARSLKREAGAYEQY
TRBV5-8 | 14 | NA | ASSLAGVKLYNEQF
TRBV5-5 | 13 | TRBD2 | ASSSGGGRTGELF
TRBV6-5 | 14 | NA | ASSYGEGGGIDTQY
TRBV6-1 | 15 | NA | ASSEANPHRLNSPLH
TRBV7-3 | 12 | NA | ASSLDGPRHEQY
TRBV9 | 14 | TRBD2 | ASSAGGGRGTDTQY
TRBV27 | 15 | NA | ASSSLSSVFEVYEQY
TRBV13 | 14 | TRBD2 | ASSYNSGSGSYEQY
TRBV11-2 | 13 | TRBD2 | ASTVLRLAGEEQF
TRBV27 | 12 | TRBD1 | ASSYRTGSTEAF